This entry features one T cell receptor (beta chain) sequence. The junction does not match germline at one end; this may be a read error. The data derive from a study of T-cell reconstitution after alpha-beta-depleted transplantation in children. CDR1 is MNHNS, CDR2 SASEGT, per germline. This CDR3 is built from 13 residues. Preparation of the TCRbeta library involved a method that used unique molecular identifiers. TCRdb itself ran the PCR reads through MiXCR, one entry per CDR3 protein. The sample lists some 830,000 distinct CDR3 sequences, 16% occurring once. The sample consisted of PBMCs, mostly from graft donor cells, taken 360 days after TCRalphabeta/CD19-depleted stem cell transplant. The chain links TRBV6-1 to TRBJ2-7; 15 positions match TRBD2. The TCR sequence derives from a male patient younger than 18 who had a stem cell transplant for acute lymphoblastic leukemia, so the T cells may come from the graft donor. As DNA, the CDR3 is TGTGCCAGCAGAATGGGACTAGCGGGAGGTGCCACTTTC. This encodes CASRMGLAGGATF.